This section outlines one TCR beta chain sequence together with its context. The data derive from a study of blood T cells in healthy people across ages. Primed by a sample-barcoded 5' primer and a J-beta primer mix, a second PCR proceeded for about 6 to 11 cycles. TCRdb redid the calling of the 5' RACE reads with MiXCR, one entry per CDR3 protein. Here the sample spans over a million distinct CDR3 sequences, 40% to 50% being singletons. Peripheral blood, about 9.3 milliliters per donor, was collected. The CDR3 has 16 residues. Germline lookup yields CDR1 LGHDT and CDR2 YNNKEL (reference sequence). V lost 1 base and J lost 2, with 13 bases in between.

The chain employs TRBV3-1 and TRBJ2-3; TRBD1 or TRBD2 may be the D gene (6 bases each). The sequenced sample consisted of blood. The clonotype comes from a woman aged 60-75 years in good health. Here the CDR3 DNA reads TGTGCCAGCAGCCAAGCGGGGGCAGGGCCCACAGATACGCAGTATTTT. Its translation is CASSQAGAGPTDTQYF.